The rows below give T cell receptor beta chains drawn from one sample of a study of cytomegalovirus exposure and HLA in healthy donors. This table comes from immunoSEQ multiplex PCR, and its TCRdb copy is limited to in-frame clones, with some not included. Among some 90,000 clones listed, roughly three quarters were seen once. The specimen was PBMCs. The source is a man aged 30-40 years in good health and CMV-seronegative. Each CDR3 is given with its conserved first and last residue. Each record gives: clone size, J gene, V gene, D gene, CDR3 protein, CDR3 DNA. A D gene is named only where the DNA matches it firmly. Expanded clones get a size class; other rows say once, few or many, or leave the size out.

>NA|TRBJ1-2|TRBV10-3|NA
CAITRGGGFAYGYTF
TGTGCCATCACCAGAGGGGGGGGATTTGCCTATGGCTACACCTTC
>NA|TRBJ2-7|TRBV6-5|TRBD1
CASSPGTGFYEQYF
TGTGCCAGCAGCCCCGGGACAGGTTTCTACGAGCAGTACTTC
>NA|TRBJ2-5|TRBV7-7|NA
CASSLVTGVETQYF
TGTGCTAGCAGCTTGGTGACAGGTGTGGAGACCCAGTACTTC
>NA|TRBJ1-5|TRBV4-1|NA
CASSQVANQPQHF
TGCGCCAGCAGCCAAGTAGCAAATCAGCCCCAGCATTTT
>NA|TRBJ2-7|TRBV5-1|TRBD1
CASSLAGTGSYGQYF
TGCGCCAGCAGCTTGGCCGGGACAGGCTCCTACGGGCAGTACTTC
>NA|TRBJ2-2|TRBV10-3|NA
CAIANTGFTGELFF
TGTGCCATCGCGAACACAGGGTTCACCGGGGAGCTGTTTTTT
>NA|TRBJ1-1|TRBV30|NA
CAWRGGGGLSEAFF
TGTGCCTGGAGAGGGGGTGGGGGATTGAGTGAAGCTTTCTTT
>NA|TRBJ2-3|TRBV7-3|NA
CASSSESDTQYF
TGTGCCAGCAGCTCCGAGTCAGATACGCAGTATTTT
>NA|TRBJ2-5|TRBV4-3|NA
CASSQDLWRQNQQETQYF
TGCGCCAGCAGCCAAGATCTGTGGCGGCAAAACCAACAAGAGACCCAGTACTTC
>NA|TRBJ2-3|TRBV6-4|NA
CASSFNGHNTDTQYF
TGTGCCAGCAGTTTCAATGGGCATAACACAGATACGCAGTATTTT
>NA|TRBJ1-1|TRBV6-4|TRBD1
CASSQGAGTEAFF
TGTGCCAGCAGTCAGGGGGCAGGGACTGAAGCTTTCTTT
>NA|TRBJ1-1|TRBV10-3|TRBD1
CAISDGNRDRGTEAFF
TGTGCCATCAGTGATGGAAACCGGGACAGGGGCACTGAAGCTTTCTTT
>NA|TRBJ1-1|TRBV5-4|NA
CASSGGQEMNTEAFF
TGTGCCAGCAGCGGCGGACAAGAAATGAACACTGAAGCTTTCTTT
>NA|TRBJ1-2|TRBV5-6|TRBD1
CASGDRRYGYTF
TGTGCCAGCGGGGACAGGCGCTATGGCTACACCTTC
>NA|TRBJ1-6|TRBV9|NA
CASSVGTSSYNSPLHF
TGTGCCAGCAGCGTAGGAACTAGCTCCTATAATTCACCCCTCCACTTT
>NA|TRBJ1-5|TRBV19|NA
CASSILDQPQHF
TGTGCCAGTAGTATACTAGATCAGCCCCAGCATTTT
>NA|TRBJ2-7|TRBV7-8|TRBD1
CASSQDRAREQYF
TGTGCCAGCAGCCAAGACAGGGCTCGCGAGCAGTACTTC
>NA|TRBJ2-1|TRBV19|NA
CASTSSGVRSEQFF
TGTGCCAGTACCTCATCGGGGGTCAGGAGTGAGCAGTTCTTC
>NA|TRBJ1-1|TRBV5-1|NA
CASSPQTVSAAEAFF
TGCGCCAGCAGCCCCCAAACTGTTTCGGCGGCTGAAGCTTTCTTT
>NA|TRBJ1-2|TRBV7-9|NA
CASSLGQNYGYTF
TGTGCCAGCAGCTTAGGCCAGAACTATGGCTACACCTTC
>NA|TRBJ1-1|TRBV2|TRBD1
CASTPGQGNTEAFF
TGTGCCAGCACCCCGGGACAGGGGAACACTGAAGCTTTCTTT
>NA|TRBJ1-2|TRBV30|NA
CAWSVQRGSGGYTF
TGTGCCTGGAGTGTACAGCGGGGAAGTGGTGGCTACACCTTC
>medium-sized|TRBJ1-3|TRBV18|NA
CASSPYDSSSGNTIYF
TGTGCCAGCTCACCGTATGACTCAAGCTCTGGAAACACCATATATTTT
>NA|TRBJ1-1|TRBV27|TRBD1
CASSSDRLNTEAFF
TGTGCCAGCAGTTCGGACAGGCTGAACACTGAAGCTTTCTTT
>NA|TRBJ2-7|TRBV29-1|TRBD1
CSVGQGAIYEQYF
TGCAGCGTTGGACAGGGGGCGATCTACGAGCAGTACTTC
>few|TRBJ2-7|TRBV29-1|NA
CSVEDGGPDYEQYF
TGCAGCGTTGAAGACGGCGGCCCCGACTACGAGCAGTACTTC
>NA|TRBJ2-2|TRBV19|NA
CASSPFLAGAVLGGELFF
TGTGCCAGTAGTCCTTTTCTGGCGGGGGCCGTTTTAGGCGGGGAGCTGTTTTTT
>NA|TRBJ1-5|TRBV7-9|TRBD1
CASSLGTGMSQPQHF
TGTGCCAGCAGCCTGGGGACAGGGATGAGTCAGCCCCAGCATTTT
>NA|TRBJ1-2|TRBV13|NA
CASSRQLYGYTF
TGTGCCAGCAGCCGACAATTGTATGGCTACACCTTC
>few|TRBJ2-1|TRBV7-6|NA
CASSPGTSSSYNEQFF
TGTGCCAGCAGCCCAGGGACTTCGAGCTCCTACAATGAGCAGTTCTTC
>NA|TRBJ1-1|TRBV11-2|TRBD1
CASSTGTGLNTEAFF
TGTGCCAGCAGCACAGGGACAGGTTTGAACACTGAAGCTTTCTTT
>NA|TRBJ1-3|TRBV14|NA
CASRQTASGNTIYF
TGTGCCAGCAGACAAACTGCCTCTGGAAACACCATATATTTT
>NA|TRBJ1-1|TRBV4-3|TRBD1
CASSQPGGGGTTEAFF
TGCGCCAGCAGCCAACCAGGGGGCGGCGGAACCACTGAAGCTTTCTTT
>NA|TRBJ1-5|TRBV7-9|TRBD1
CASSPGQGSINQPQHF
TGTGCCAGCAGCCCCGGACAGGGAAGTATCAATCAGCCCCAGCATTTT
>NA|TRBJ1-5|TRBV4-1|NA
CASSGLTTGSSSNQPQHF
TGCGCCAGCAGCGGGCTTACAACAGGGAGCTCCAGCAATCAGCCCCAGCATTTT
>few|TRBJ1-3|TRBV30|NA
CAWSRGEVDTIYF
TGTGCCTGGAGCAGGGGAGAGGTGGACACCATATATTTT
>NA|TRBJ2-1|TRBV7-2|NA
CASLGATSRVDEQFF
TGTGCCAGCCTAGGGGCCACAAGCAGGGTCGATGAGCAGTTCTTC
>NA|TRBJ2-2|TRBV5-4|NA
CASSYGGPGELFF
TGTGCCAGCAGCTATGGGGGCCCCGGGGAGCTGTTTTTT
>NA|TRBJ2-3|TRBV5-4|TRBD1
CASSSGQGVTDTQYF
TGTGCCAGCAGCTCCGGACAGGGAGTCACAGATACGCAGTATTTT
>NA|TRBJ2-7|TRBV30|TRBD2
CAWSRRSGLAGAYEQYF
TGTGCCTGGAGTCGTAGATCGGGACTAGCGGGGGCCTACGAGCAGTACTTC
>NA|TRBJ2-2|TRBV25-1|NA
CASRPDTYTGELFF
TGTGCCAGCAGACCCGACACCTACACCGGGGAGCTGTTTTTT
>NA|TRBJ1-1|TRBV4-2|NA
CASSQGENTEAFF
TGTGCCAGCAGCCAAGGAGAGAACACTGAAGCTTTCTTT
>NA|TRBJ2-2|TRBV10-1|NA
CASSDPTETGELFF
TGCGCCAGCAGTGACCCTACTGAGACCGGGGAGCTGTTTTTT
>NA|TRBJ1-3|TRBV6-1|NA
CASSLSSGNTIYF
TGTGCCAGCAGTCTCTCCTCTGGAAACACCATATATTTT
>NA|TRBJ1-5|TRBV4-3|TRBD1
CASSQEGGQGGQPQHF
TGCGCCAGCAGCCAAGAGGGGGGACAGGGAGGTCAGCCCCAGCATTTT
>once|TRBJ1-2|TRBV5-4|NA
CASSTRQDYGYTF
TGTGCCAGCAGCACCCGACAGGACTATGGCTACACCTTC
>NA|TRBJ2-7|TRBV7-3|NA
CASSLNPRSYEQYF
TGTGCCAGCAGCTTAAACCCGCGCTCCTACGAGCAGTACTTC
>NA|TRBJ1-2|TRBV6-5|NA
CASSRAGTGNYGYTF
TGTGCCAGCAGCCGCGCGGGGACGGGGAACTATGGCTACACCTTC
>NA|TRBJ2-2|TRBV5-4|NA
CASSELVVPGELFF
TGTGCCAGCAGCGAGCTGGTAGTTCCCGGGGAGCTGTTTTTT
>NA|TRBJ2-5|TRBV5-1|TRBD1
CASSVIPGQGQETQYF
TGCGCCAGCAGCGTGATCCCGGGACAGGGACAAGAGACCCAGTACTTC
>NA|TRBJ2-7|TRBV5-4|TRBD2
CASSPGTSGTYEQYF
TGTGCCAGCAGCCCGGGGACTAGCGGGACCTACGAGCAGTACTTC
>NA|TRBJ1-1|TRBV6-5|NA
CASSYSEENTEAFF
TGTGCCAGCAGTTACTCGGAGGAGAACACTGAAGCTTTCTTT
>NA|TRBJ1-2|TRBV15|NA
CATSRERNYGYTF
TGTGCCACCAGCAGAGAGAGAAACTATGGCTACACCTTC